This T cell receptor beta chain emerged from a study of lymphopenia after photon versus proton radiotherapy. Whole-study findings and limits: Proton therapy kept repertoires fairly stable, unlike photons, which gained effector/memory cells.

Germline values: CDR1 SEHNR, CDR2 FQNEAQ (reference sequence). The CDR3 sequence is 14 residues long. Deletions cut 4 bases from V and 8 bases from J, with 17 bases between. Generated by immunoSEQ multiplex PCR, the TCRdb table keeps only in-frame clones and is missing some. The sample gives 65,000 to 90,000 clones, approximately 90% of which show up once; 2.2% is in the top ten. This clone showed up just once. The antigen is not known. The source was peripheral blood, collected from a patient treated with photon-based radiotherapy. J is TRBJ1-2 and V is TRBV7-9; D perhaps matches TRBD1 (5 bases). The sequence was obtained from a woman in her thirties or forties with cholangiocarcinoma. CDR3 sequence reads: CASSSLTASKGYTF. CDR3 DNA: TGTGCCAGCAGCTCGTTGACAGCTTCAAAGGGCTACACCTTC.